These 20 T cell receptor beta chains originate from one sample sequenced in a study of blood T cell repertoires in COVID-19 (TCRdb year 2020). Library prep was done by the immunoSEQ multiplex PCR assay. Held by TCRdb, this immuneACCESS table contains in-frame sequences only and omits some clones. Under half of the omission traces to an unresolved V gene where checked; the cause of the rest is unknown. The sample contains tens of thousands of clones, over 80% of them found a single time. Jointly, the top ten make up roughly 13% of the sample. Sequenced input: peripheral blood. The receptors shown here come from a woman over 75 with acute or convalescent COVID-19.

The gene calls are TRBV7-9 and TRBJ2-3; 7 bases are a match to TRBD1. J gave up 1 base and V 5 bases, and 9 bases lay outside the gene matches. CDR3 length: 16 residues. From germline, CDR1 is SEHNR and CDR2 FQNEAQ (reference sequence). Here the CDR3 reads CASSPWRGGGTDTQYF. As DNA, the CDR3 is TGTGCCAGCAGCCCCTGGAGAGGGGGCGGCACAGATACGCAGTATTTT.

The table lists this clone with a count of one. The chain recombines TRBV9 with TRBJ2-1; 7 bases are shared with TRBD2. CDR1 is SGDLS and CDR2 is YYNGEE in the germline V gene. V dropped 0 bases and J dropped 6; count of bases not matched to a gene: 6. The CDR3 is 15 amino acids. The CDR3 here is CASSVGWEGINEQFF. The DNA for the CDR3 is TGTGCCAGCAGCGTAGGGTGGGAGGGCATCAATGAGCAGTTCTTC.

The genes are TRBV29-1 and TRBJ1-2, with 12 positions matching TRBD1. The ends lost 4 bases at V and 3 bases at J; junction bases unmatched: 3. Germline V gives CDR1 SQVTM, CDR2 ANQGSEA. This CDR3 contains 14 residues. This chain's CDR3 is CSVGDRGQHYGYTF. For the CDR3, the DNA is TGCAGCGTTGGGGACAGGGGGCAACACTATGGCTACACCTTC.

This chain joins TRBV7-9 and TRBJ2-5, with TRBD2 matching 14 bases. This CDR3 spans 19 amino acids. Germline V CDR1 and CDR2: SEHNR, FQNEAQ (reference sequence). Trimming took 2 bases from V and 1 from J; bases not matched to a gene: 9. The CDR3 region has the DNA TGTGCCAGCAGCTTACACCTCGGGGGACTAGCGGGAGCCCAAGAGACCCAGTACTTC. This sequence encodes CASSLHLGGLAGAQETQYF.

This clone was recorded only once. V is TRBV2 and J is TRBJ1-4; D not certain. The ends were cut back, 5 bases at V and 3 bases at J, with 13 bases in the middle. The CDR3 totals 15 residues. Germline-derived CDR1 and CDR2 are SNHLY and FYNNEI. CDR3 nucleotide sequence: TGTGCCAGCAGTCCAGAGCGGGCGGCTAATGAAAAACTGTTTTTT. Its translation is CASSPERAANEKLFF.

This rearrangement joins TRBV5-1 to TRBJ1-1; possibly TRBD1 for D (5 bases). This CDR3 is built from 14 residues. Germline CDR1 is SGHRS and CDR2 is YFSETQ. V lost 0 bases and J 1 base, leaving 7 bases between the germline ends. The CDR3 here is CASSLETANTEAFF. The CDR3 DNA sequence: TGCGCCAGCAGCTTGGAGACAGCGAACACTGAAGCTTTCTTT.

The gene calls are TRBV2 and TRBJ1-1, with 9 bases matching TRBD1. V dropped 8 bases and J dropped 8; count of bases not matched to a gene: 12. From germline, CDR1 is SNHLY and CDR2 FYNNEI. CDR3 length equals 14 residues. CDR3 sequence reads: CASGRQGGRYEAFF. The CDR3 DNA sequence: TGTGCCAGCGGGAGACAGGGGGGCAGGTACGAAGCTTTCTTT.

This clone turned up a few times. V and J are TRBV7-2 and TRBJ2-1; TRBD2 aligns across 13 bases. Trimming at V came to 1 base and at J to 8 bases, leaving 5 bases not matched to a gene. This CDR3 has 16 residues. Germline V CDR1 and CDR2: SGHTA, FQGNSA. The CDR3 reads CASSLGTSGRGYEQFF. The CDR3, as DNA: TGTGCCAGCAGCTTAGGGACTAGCGGGAGAGGGTATGAGCAGTTCTTC. Variable domain in full (rest from reference TRBV7-2 and TRBJ2-1): GAGVSQSPSNKVTEKGKDVELRCDPISGHTALYWYRQSLGQGLEFLIYFQGNSAPDKSGLPSDRFSAERTGGSVSTLTIQRTQQEDSAVYLCASSLGTSGRGYEQFFGPGTRLTVL.

The V gene is TRBV25-1, the J gene TRBJ1-1, with 8 bases that match TRBD1. Germline-derived CDR1 and CDR2 are MGHDK and SYGVNS. This CDR3 is built from 15 residues. V was pared by 0 bases and J by 5 bases, with 5 bases of the junction left unmatched. CDR3 nucleotides: TGTGCCAGCAGTGAATATTTTCAGGGGGCAACTGAAGCTTTCTTT. Translated, it gives CASSEYFQGATEAFF.

This clone occurred once. J is TRBJ1-5 and V is TRBV7-6, with TRBD1 matching over 7 bases. Germline V CDR1 and CDR2: SGHVS, FNYEAQ. CDR3 length: 18 amino acids. Trimming cost V 5 bases and J 1 base; bases outside gene matches: 14. CDR3 DNA sequence: TGTGCCAGCAGCAATCGGGACAGCCTATTCAAAAGCAATCAGCCCCAGCATTTT. Translating it yields CASSNRDSLFKSNQPQHF.

This clone was counted only a few times. One junction end does not reproduce the germline sequence, and a read error may be involved. This sequence joins TRBV6-4 and TRBJ1-2; D remains unclear. The CDR3 consists of 9 residues. Per the germline V gene, CDR1 is MRHNA and CDR2 is SNTAGT. This chain's CDR3 is CASNTRRYF. CDR3 coding DNA: TGTGCCAGCAACACCAGGAGGTATTTC.

V and J are TRBV6-5 and TRBJ2-1; 7 bases are a match to TRBD2. The V segment lost 5 bases and the J segment 1 base; nucleotides outside the gene matches: 5. Germline-derived CDR1 and CDR2 are MNHEY and SVGAGI. CDR3 length: 15 amino acids. CDR3 in amino acids: CASSTSGKSYNEQFF. The DNA of the CDR3 is TGTGCCAGCAGTACAAGCGGGAAGTCCTACAATGAGCAGTTCTTC.

This chain joins TRBV6-6 and TRBJ1-2; D is perhaps TRBD1 (5 bases). Trimming removed 10 bases from V and 8 bases from J, with 20 bases in between. The CDR3 covers 13 residues. Germline CDR1 MNHNY, CDR2 SVGAGI (reference sequence). CDR3 DNA sequence: TGTGCCACCCTGGGGCAGCAACTATGGGGCTACACCTTC. This gives the protein CATLGQQLWGYTF.

The chain employs TRBV11-2 and TRBJ1-6, with D unresolved. This CDR3 region has 14 residues. CDR1 and CDR2 (germline): SGHAT, FQNNGV. Trimming stripped 1 base from V and 7 bases from J, with 8 bases between. The CDR3 nucleotides are TGTGCCAGCAGCTTAGGAGGGCAAAATTCACCCCTCCACTTT. The encoded protein is CASSLGGQNSPLHF.

V and J are TRBV19 and TRBJ1-1, with D possibly being TRBD1 (5 bases). CDR1 LNHDA and CDR2 SQIVND come from the germline V gene (reference sequence). With 3 bases removed from V and 6 bases from J, the gap between germline ends came to 8 bases. The CDR3 spans 12 residues. The CDR3 DNA is TGTGCCAGTAGTATTCGGGGGGCTGAAGCTTTCTTT. Translation gives CASSIRGAEAFF.

This chain uses TRBV5-1 with TRBJ2-7, with TRBD2 matching 9 bases. Germline V gives CDR1 SGHRS, CDR2 YFSETQ. V lost 5 bases to trimming and J lost 3 bases; unmatched junction nucleotides: 9. The CDR3 has 15 residues. Here the CDR3 reads CASRSGTSSNYEQYF. CDR3 coding DNA: TGCGCCAGCAGGTCCGGGACTAGCAGTAACTACGAGCAGTACTTC.

The chain is built from TRBV19 and TRBJ2-1, with 9 bases lining up with TRBD2. The CDR3 has 16 residues. CDR1 is LNHDA, CDR2 SQIVND, per germline (reference sequence). The V segment lost 5 bases and the J segment 8 bases; nucleotides outside the gene matches: 13. CDR3 sequence reads: CASSPLGGRAGDEQFF. In DNA, the CDR3 is TGTGCCAGTAGTCCCCTCGGCGGGAGGGCGGGAGATGAGCAGTTCTTC.

The rearrangement joins TRBV27 to TRBJ2-7; 8 nucleotides agree with TRBD2. The CDR3 runs to 15 residues. CDR1 is MNHEY and CDR2 is SMNVEV in the germline V gene (reference sequence). The ends lost 2 bases at V and 3 bases at J; junction bases unmatched: 6. This CDR3 is CASSLVFAGGYEQYF. Here the CDR3 DNA reads TGTGCCAGCAGTTTAGTCTTCGCGGGAGGCTACGAGCAGTACTTC.

The V and J genes are TRBV6-5 and TRBJ2-1; TRBD2 aligns across 15 bases. CDR3 size: 14 residues. The trim removed 6 bases at V and 9 bases at J, leaving 3 bases unmatched. Germline CDR1 and CDR2: MNHEY and SVGAGI. The CDR3 DNA follows: TGTGCCAGCAGGACGGGACTAGCGGGAGGTGAGCAGTTCTTC. It encodes CASRTGLAGGEQFF.

V is TRBV4-1 and J is TRBJ2-5; 9 bases map to TRBD1. The CDR3 runs to 15 residues. The ends lost 1 base at V and 2 bases at J; junction bases unmatched: 2. The V gene's germline CDR1 is MGHRA and CDR2 YSYEKL. The chain's CDR3 is CASSQGTGVQETQYF. CDR3 sequence (DNA): TGCGCCAGCAGCCAAGGGACAGGGGTTCAAGAGACCCAGTACTTC.